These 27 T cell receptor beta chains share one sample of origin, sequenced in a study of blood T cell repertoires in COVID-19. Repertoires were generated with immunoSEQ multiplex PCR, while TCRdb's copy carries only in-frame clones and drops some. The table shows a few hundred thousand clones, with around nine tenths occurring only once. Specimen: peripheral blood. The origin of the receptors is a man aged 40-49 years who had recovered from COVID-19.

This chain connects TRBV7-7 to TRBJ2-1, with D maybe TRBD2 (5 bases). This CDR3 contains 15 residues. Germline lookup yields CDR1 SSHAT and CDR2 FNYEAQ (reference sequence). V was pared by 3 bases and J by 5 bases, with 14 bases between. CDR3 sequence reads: CASSLEAGGNNEQFF. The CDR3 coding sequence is TGTGCCAGCAGCTTGGAGGCGGGCGGAAACAATGAGCAGTTCTTC.

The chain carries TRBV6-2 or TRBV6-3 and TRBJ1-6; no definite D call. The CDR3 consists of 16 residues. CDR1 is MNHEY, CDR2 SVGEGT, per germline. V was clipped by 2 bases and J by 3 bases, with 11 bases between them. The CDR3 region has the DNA TGTGCCAGCAGTTACGGTTCCGGGAACTATAATTCACCCCTCCACTTT. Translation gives CASSYGSGNYNSPLHF.

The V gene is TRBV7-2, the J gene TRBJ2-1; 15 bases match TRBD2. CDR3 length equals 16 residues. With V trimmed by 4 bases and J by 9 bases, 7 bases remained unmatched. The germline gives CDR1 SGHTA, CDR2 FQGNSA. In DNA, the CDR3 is TGTGCCAGCAGCTCCCCGGGACTAGCGGGGGGAAGTGAGCAGTTCTTC. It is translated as CASSSPGLAGGSEQFF.

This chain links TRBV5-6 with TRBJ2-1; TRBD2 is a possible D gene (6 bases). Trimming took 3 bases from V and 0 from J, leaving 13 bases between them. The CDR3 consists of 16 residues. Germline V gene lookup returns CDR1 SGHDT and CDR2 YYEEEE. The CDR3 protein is CASSYSGYSSYNEQFF. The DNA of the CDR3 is TGTGCCAGCAGCTATAGCGGTTACAGCTCCTACAATGAGCAGTTCTTC.

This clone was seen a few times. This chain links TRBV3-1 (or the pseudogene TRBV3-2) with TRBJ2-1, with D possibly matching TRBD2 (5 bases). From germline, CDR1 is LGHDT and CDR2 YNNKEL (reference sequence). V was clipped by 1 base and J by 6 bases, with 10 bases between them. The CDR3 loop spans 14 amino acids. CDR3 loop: CASSQGRARNEQFF. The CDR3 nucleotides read TGTGCCAGCAGCCAAGGGCGGGCCCGCAATGAGCAGTTCTTC.

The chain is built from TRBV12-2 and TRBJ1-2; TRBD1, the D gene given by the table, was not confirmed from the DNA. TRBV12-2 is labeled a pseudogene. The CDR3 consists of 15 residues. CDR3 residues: CASRLAGTANYGYTF. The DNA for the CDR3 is TGTGCAAGTCGCTTAGCCGGGACAGCGAACTATGGCTACACCTTC.

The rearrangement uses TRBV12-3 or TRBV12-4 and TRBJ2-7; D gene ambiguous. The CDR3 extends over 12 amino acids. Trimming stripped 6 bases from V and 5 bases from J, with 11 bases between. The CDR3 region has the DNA TGTGCCAGCAGCTCTCAAGCCCACGAGCAGTACTTC. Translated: CASSSQAHEQYF.

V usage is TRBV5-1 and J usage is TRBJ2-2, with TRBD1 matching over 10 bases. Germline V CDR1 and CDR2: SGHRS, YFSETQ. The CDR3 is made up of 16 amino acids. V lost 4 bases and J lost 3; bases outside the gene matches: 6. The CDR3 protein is CASSGTGDLYTGELFF. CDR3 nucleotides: TGCGCCAGCAGCGGGACAGGGGACTTATACACCGGGGAGCTGTTTTTT.

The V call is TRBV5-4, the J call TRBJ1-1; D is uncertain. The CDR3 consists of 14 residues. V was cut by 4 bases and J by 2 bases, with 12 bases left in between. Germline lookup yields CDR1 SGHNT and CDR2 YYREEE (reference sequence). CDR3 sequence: CASSPQTTNTEAFF. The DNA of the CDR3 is TGTGCCAGCAGCCCACAGACTACAAACACTGAAGCTTTCTTT.

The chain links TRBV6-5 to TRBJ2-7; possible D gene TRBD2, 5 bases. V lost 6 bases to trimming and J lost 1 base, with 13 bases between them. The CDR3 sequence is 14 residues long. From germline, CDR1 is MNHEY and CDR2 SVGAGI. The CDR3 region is CASRDVRGSYEQYF. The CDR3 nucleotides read TGTGCCAGCAGAGACGTGCGCGGGTCCTACGAGCAGTACTTC.

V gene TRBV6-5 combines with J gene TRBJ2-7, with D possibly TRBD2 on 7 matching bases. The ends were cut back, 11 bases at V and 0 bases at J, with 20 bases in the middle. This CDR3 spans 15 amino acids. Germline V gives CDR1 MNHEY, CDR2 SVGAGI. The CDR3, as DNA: TGTGCCTCGCTGGCGGGGGCCCTGTTCTCCTACGAGCAGTACTTC. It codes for CASLAGALFSYEQYF.

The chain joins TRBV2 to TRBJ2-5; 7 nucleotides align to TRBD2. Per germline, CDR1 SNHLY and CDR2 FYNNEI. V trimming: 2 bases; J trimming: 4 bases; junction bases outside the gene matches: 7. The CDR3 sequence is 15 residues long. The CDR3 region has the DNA TGTGCCAGCAGTGAATTTCGCGGGAGAGGAGAGACCCAGTACTTC. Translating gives CASSEFRGRGETQYF.

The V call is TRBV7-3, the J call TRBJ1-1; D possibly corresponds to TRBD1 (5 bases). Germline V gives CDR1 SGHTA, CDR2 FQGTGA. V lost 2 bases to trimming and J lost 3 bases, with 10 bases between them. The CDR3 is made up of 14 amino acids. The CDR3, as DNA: TGTGCCAGCAGCTTACAGGGTTTCGACACTGAAGCTTTCTTT. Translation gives CASSLQGFDTEAFF.

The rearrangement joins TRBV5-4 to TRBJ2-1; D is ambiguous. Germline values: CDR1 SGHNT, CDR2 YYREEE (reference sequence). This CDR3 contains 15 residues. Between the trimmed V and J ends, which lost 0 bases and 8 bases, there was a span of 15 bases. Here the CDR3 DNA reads TGTGCCAGCAGCTTGGTCCCGACACGGTCCGATGAGCAGTTCTTC. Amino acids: CASSLVPTRSDEQFF.

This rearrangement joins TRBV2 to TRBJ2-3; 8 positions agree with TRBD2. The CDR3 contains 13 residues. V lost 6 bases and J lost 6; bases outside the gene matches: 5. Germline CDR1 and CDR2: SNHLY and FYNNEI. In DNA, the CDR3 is TGTGCCAGCAGCGAGCGGGAGCACGATACGCAGTATTTT. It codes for CASSEREHDTQYF.

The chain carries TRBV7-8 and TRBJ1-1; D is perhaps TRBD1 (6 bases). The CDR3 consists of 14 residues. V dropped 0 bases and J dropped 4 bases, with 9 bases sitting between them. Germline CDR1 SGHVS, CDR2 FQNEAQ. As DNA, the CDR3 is TGTGCCAGCAGCTTAGCGGGGGCGGGCACTGAAGCTTTCTTT. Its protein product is CASSLAGAGTEAFF.

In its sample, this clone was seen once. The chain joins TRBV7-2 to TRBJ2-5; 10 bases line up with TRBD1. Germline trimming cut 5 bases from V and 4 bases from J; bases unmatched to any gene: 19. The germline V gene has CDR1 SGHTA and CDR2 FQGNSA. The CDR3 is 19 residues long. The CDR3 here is CASSPQASMRTGGGETQYF. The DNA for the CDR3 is TGTGCCAGCAGCCCCCAGGCTTCTATGAGGACAGGGGGGGGAGAGACCCAGTACTTC.

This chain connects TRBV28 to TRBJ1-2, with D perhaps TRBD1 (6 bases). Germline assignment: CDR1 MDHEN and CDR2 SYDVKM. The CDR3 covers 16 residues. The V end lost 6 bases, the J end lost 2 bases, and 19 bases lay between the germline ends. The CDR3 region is CASSQGGTGMNYGYTF. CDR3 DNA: TGTGCCAGCAGCCAAGGAGGAACAGGGATGAACTATGGCTACACCTTC.

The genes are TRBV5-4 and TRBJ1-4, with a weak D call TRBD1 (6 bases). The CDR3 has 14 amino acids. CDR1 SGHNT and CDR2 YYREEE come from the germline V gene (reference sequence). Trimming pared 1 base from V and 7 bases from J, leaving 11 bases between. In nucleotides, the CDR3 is TGTGCCAGCAGCTTGAAGGGGGTTGGTGAAAAACTGTTTTTT. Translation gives CASSLKGVGEKLFF.

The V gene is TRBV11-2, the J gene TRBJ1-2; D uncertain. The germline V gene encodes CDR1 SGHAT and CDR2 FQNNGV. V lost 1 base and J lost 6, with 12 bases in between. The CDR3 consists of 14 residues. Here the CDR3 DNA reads TGTGCCAGCAGCTTAGGCACACGAGCGAATGGCTACACCTTC. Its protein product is CASSLGTRANGYTF.

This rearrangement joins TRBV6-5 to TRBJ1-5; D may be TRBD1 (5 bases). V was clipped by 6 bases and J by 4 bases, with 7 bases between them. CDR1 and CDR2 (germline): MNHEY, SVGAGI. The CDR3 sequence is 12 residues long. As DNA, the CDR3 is TGTGCCAGCAGGACAGAGAATCAGCCCCAGCATTTT. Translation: CASRTENQPQHF.

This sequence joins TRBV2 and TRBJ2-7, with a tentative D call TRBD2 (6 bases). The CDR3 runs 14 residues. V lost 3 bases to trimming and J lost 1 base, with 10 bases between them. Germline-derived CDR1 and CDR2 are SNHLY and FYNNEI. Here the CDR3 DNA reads TGTGCCAGCAGTGAGGGACTTGTATCCTACGAGCAGTACTTC. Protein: CASSEGLVSYEQYF.

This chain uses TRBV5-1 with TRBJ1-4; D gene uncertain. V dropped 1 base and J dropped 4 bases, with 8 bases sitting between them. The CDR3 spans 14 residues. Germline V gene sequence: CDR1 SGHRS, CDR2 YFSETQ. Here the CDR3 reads CASSLSPLNEKLFF. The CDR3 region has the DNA TGCGCCAGCAGCTTGAGCCCTCTTAATGAAAAACTGTTTTTT.

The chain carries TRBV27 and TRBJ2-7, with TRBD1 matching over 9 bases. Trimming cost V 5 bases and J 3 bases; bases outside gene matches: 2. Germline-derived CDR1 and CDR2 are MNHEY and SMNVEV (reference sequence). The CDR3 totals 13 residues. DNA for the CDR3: TGTGCCAGCAGTGGGACAGGGAGCTACGAGCAGTACTTC. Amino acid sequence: CASSGTGSYEQYF.

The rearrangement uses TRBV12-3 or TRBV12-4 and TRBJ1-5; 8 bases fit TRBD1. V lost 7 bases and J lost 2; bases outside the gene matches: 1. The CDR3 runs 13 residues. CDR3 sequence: CASMDRGNQPQHF. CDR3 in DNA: TGTGCCAGCATGGACAGGGGCAATCAGCCCCAGCATTTT.

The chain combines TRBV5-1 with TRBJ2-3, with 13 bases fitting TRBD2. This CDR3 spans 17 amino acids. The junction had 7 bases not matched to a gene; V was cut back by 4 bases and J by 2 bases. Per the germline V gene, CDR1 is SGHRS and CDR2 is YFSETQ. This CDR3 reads CASSLRTSGSLTDTQYF. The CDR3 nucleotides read TGCGCCAGCAGCCTCAGGACTAGCGGGAGTCTCACAGATACGCAGTATTTT.

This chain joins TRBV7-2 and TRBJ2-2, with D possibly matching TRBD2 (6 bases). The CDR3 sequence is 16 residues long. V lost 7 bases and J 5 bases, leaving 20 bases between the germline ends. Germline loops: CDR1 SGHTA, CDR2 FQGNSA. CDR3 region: CASTSGRGLGTGELFF. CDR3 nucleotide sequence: TGTGCCAGCACCTCCGGGCGGGGCCTTGGTACCGGGGAGCTGTTTTTT. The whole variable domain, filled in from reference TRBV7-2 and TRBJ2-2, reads GAGVSQSPSNKVTEKGKDVELRCDPISGHTALYWYRQSLGQGLEFLIYFQGNSAPDKSGLPSDRFSAERTGGSVSTLTIQRTQQEDSAVYLCASTSGRGLGTGELFFGEGSRLTVL.